This T cell receptor beta chain emerged from a study of T cell responses to AZD1222 COVID-19 vaccine. Findings of the study overall: There were repertoire samples only from the period after the peak T cell response. Spike regions recognized by vaccine-associated CD4 TCRs spanned the protein, led by 160-218 and 743-854. There were mostly white British donors and more females than males, and clonal diversity was possibly underestimated.

The data were produced by immunoSEQ multiplex PCR, yet TCRdb's version contains in-frame clones alone and is incomplete. The sample lists more than 85,000 clones; more than 75% were seen once. Germline CDR1 and CDR2: SGHDT and YYEEEE. With V trimmed by 3 bases and J by 6 bases, 8 bases remained unmatched. The CDR3 spans 14 residues. In regard to this clone: Its antigen remains unidentified.

The starting material was peripheral blood, obtained on day 0 of AZD1222 vaccination. This sequence was found in an adult in good health. V and J are TRBV5-6 and TRBJ1-1, with 7 nucleotides matching TRBD1. CDR3 sequence (DNA): TGTGCCAGCAGCTACGGGACAGCTGACCCTGAAGCTTTCTTT. Translated, it gives CASSYGTADPEAFF.